Given below is one T cell receptor beta chain in context. Its antigen is not identified. The sample belongs to a study of CD8 T cells in Susac syndrome. V gave up 5 bases and J gave up 7 bases, with 14 bases separating them. Germline-derived CDR1 and CDR2 are SGHAT and FQNNGV. This CDR3 has 13 residues. Study-wide results and limits: The study recognized that its TCR sequencing and HLA analysis covered a relatively small number of individuals.

Sequencing of TCR beta was performed on blood CD8+ and CD4+ T cells. Both CD4+ and CD8+ T cells were negatively isolated, and TEMRA cells underwent FACS enrichment. Reverse transcription used about 0.45 to 1 ug RNA and random hexamers. An immunoSEQ multiplex PCR generated amplified TCR beta CDR3 products spanning 54 Vbeta and 13 Jbeta. TCRdb re-called the immunoSEQ multiplex PCR reads with MiXCR, one entry per CDR3 protein. This sample has around 200,000 distinct CDR3 sequences; 95% occur once, and the top ten carry approximately 0.08%. This receptor was identified in a human donor with multiple sclerosis. Sequencing used CD4+ T cells from PBMCs. The rearrangement links TRBV11-2 to TRBJ1-2; a possible D gene is TRBD1 (5 bases). CDR3 sequence: CASSITDIAGYTF. The CDR3 nucleotides are TGTGCCAGCAGCATAACGGACATAGCTGGCTACACCTTC. Looking up the rest from reference TRBV11-2 and TRBJ1-2 gives the full variable domain: EAGVAQSPRYKIIEKRQSVAFWCNPISGHATLYWYQQILGQGPKLLIQFQNNGVVDDSQLPKDRFSAERLKGVDSTLKIQPAKLEDSAVYLCASSITDIAGYTFGSGTRLTVV.